Each of the 23 T cell receptor beta chains below was sequenced from the same sample in a study of blood T cell repertoires in COVID-19. Clones were read by immunoSEQ multiplex PCR, and TCRdb kept only the in-frame ones, dropping some. The sample contains fewer than 300,000 clones, 70% to 75% of which appear only once. The sequenced sample consisted of peripheral blood. These receptors originate from a woman of 80 years or more with acute or convalescent COVID-19.

The CDR3 DNA sequence: TGTGCCAGCAGTCCCGGACTAGCGGGGAGCTGGGCCCAGTACTTC. It codes for CASSPGLAGSWAQYF. The chain joins TRBV2 to TRBJ2-5, with 12 nucleotides matching TRBD2. Germline V gene data show CDR1 as SNHLY and CDR2 as FYNNEI. The CDR3 is 15 residues long. V lost 5 bases, J lost 9 bases, and 10 bases stayed unmatched.

The V gene is TRBV15, the J gene TRBJ2-1, with TRBD2 matching 9 bases. Germline trimming cut 1 base from V and 10 bases from J; bases unmatched to any gene: 14. The CDR3 contains 17 residues. Germline V lookup: CDR1 LNHNV, CDR2 YYDKDF (reference sequence). This chain's CDR3 is CATSRGGVVAGAGEQFF. The CDR3 DNA follows: TGTGCCACCAGCAGAGGAGGGGTGGTAGCGGGAGCGGGGGAGCAGTTCTTC.

This rearrangement joins TRBV3-1 (or the pseudogene TRBV3-2) to TRBJ2-7; 8 nucleotides agree with TRBD1. CDR3 length: 14 residues. Germline V lookup: CDR1 LGHDT, CDR2 YNNKEL (reference sequence). V lost 5 bases and J lost 5; bases outside the gene matches: 8. The CDR3 DNA follows: TGTGCCAGCAGCGCCGGACAGGGTATGAACGAGCAGTACTTC. Its translation is CASSAGQGMNEQYF.

This rearrangement joins TRBV13 to TRBJ1-5; weak D call: TRBD1 (5 bases). The V and J ends lost 0 bases and 1 base respectively, with 13 bases between them. Germline V CDR1 and CDR2: PRHDT, FYEKMQ (reference sequence). The CDR3 spans 17 residues. The CDR3 sequence: CASSLGLGRGSNQPQHF. The CDR3 bases are TGTGCCAGCAGCTTAGGATTAGGAAGGGGAAGCAATCAGCCCCAGCATTTT.

The V and J genes are TRBV7-2 and TRBJ2-7; D might be TRBD2 (5 bases). The CDR3 runs to 13 residues. Germline V gene sequence: CDR1 SGHTA, CDR2 FQGNSA. V was clipped by 7 bases and J by 3 bases, with 13 bases between them. The CDR3 loop reads CASTPYRDYEQYF. For the CDR3, the DNA is TGTGCCAGCACCCCATACCGGGACTACGAGCAGTACTTC.

CDR3 in DNA: TGCGCCAGCAGCTGGGGTTCTCCCGGGACAGGGGGCGCGGATAATGAAAAACTGTTTTTT. Its protein is CASSWGSPGTGGADNEKLFF. The chain links TRBV5-1 to TRBJ1-4, with TRBD1 identical over 12 bases. Germline CDR1 reads SGHRS; CDR2 reads YFSETQ. The CDR3 contains 20 residues. Losses at the gene ends were 3 bases for V and 4 bases for J; bases not matched to a gene: 16.

The chain links TRBV6-6 to TRBJ1-3; D gene unclear. Germline V gene lookup returns CDR1 MNHNY and CDR2 SVGAGI (reference sequence). Trimming shortened V by 7 bases and J by 0 bases, and 16 bases separated the two germline ends. The CDR3 totals 16 residues. The DNA of the CDR3 is TGTGCCAGCACCCAATACGGGGTACGCTCTGGAAACACCATATATTTT. Protein sequence: CASTQYGVRSGNTIYF.

This clone occurred once. The chain links TRBV19 to TRBJ1-3; a weak D match, TRBD1 (6 bases). The CDR3 is 16 residues long. CDR1 is LNHDA, CDR2 SQIVND, per germline (reference sequence). Between the trimmed V and J ends, which lost 4 bases and 3 bases, there was a span of 16 bases. CDR3 sequence (DNA): TGTGCCAGTAGTACCACCCCAACAGGGTATGGAAACACCATATATTTT. This gives the protein CASSTTPTGYGNTIYF.

The chain links TRBV7-9 to TRBJ1-1; 7 nucleotides match TRBD1. The CDR3 extends over 12 amino acids. V gave up 1 base and J gave up 7 bases; unmatched junction bases: 0. CDR1 SEHNR and CDR2 FQNEAQ come from the germline V gene (reference sequence). Here the CDR3 DNA reads TGTGCCAGCAGCTTAGGACAGGGTGAAGCTTTCTTT. The encoded protein is CASSLGQGEAFF.

To note about this clone: This CDR3 is also generated by other DNA sequences in the sample. The chain carries TRBV5-1 and TRBJ1-1, with D perhaps matching TRBD1 (5 bases). Germline V CDR1 and CDR2: SGHRS, YFSETQ. The CDR3 sequence is 14 residues long. V lost 3 bases and J 1 base, leaving 10 bases between the germline ends. The CDR3 DNA is TGCGCCAGCAGCTCCGGGACTGGGAACACTGAAGCTTTCTTT. Protein sequence: CASSSGTGNTEAFF.

The rearrangement uses TRBV27 and TRBJ2-5; 7 nucleotides align to TRBD1. V was pared by 6 bases and J by 5 bases, with 9 bases of the junction left unmatched. This CDR3 is built from 14 residues. Germline assignment: CDR1 MNHEY and CDR2 SMNVEV (reference sequence). The CDR3, as DNA: TGTGCCAGCAGCCTACAGGGGTTGGGGGAGACCCAGTACTTC. Amino acid sequence: CASSLQGLGETQYF.

This chain joins TRBV10-3 and TRBJ2-7; maybe TRBD2 (7 bases). The germline V and J ends were trimmed by 2 bases and 4 bases, with 15 bases remaining between them. In germline, CDR1 is ENHRY, CDR2 SYGVKD. The length of the CDR3 is 15 residues. The CDR3 region has the DNA TGTGCCATCAGTGAGGGGAAGGGAGGGGGATACGAGCAGTACTTC. Protein product: CAISEGKGGGYEQYF.

The rearrangement joins TRBV15 to TRBJ2-3, with 8 bases identical to TRBD2. Germline CDR1 and CDR2: LNHNV and YYDKDF (reference sequence). The V gene end was trimmed by 0 bases and the J gene end by 3 bases; junction bases not matched to a gene: 8. CDR3 size: 17 residues. The CDR3 coding sequence is TGTGCCACCAGCAGAGACCCAGCGGGAGCGGGAACAGATACGCAGTATTTT. Protein: CATSRDPAGAGTDTQYF.

This clone was recorded a few times. The rearrangement uses TRBV6-4 and TRBJ1-1; the D gene is possibly TRBD1 (6 bases). The CDR3 is 14 residues long. Trimming shortened V by 6 bases and J by 5 bases, and 16 bases separated the two germline ends. Germline V lookup: CDR1 MRHNA, CDR2 SNTAGT. As DNA, the CDR3 is TGTGCCAGCAGAGAACAGGGAGTTGGGACTGAAGCTTTCTTT. Translated: CASREQGVGTEAFF.

The chain uses TRBV27 and TRBJ2-3; TRBD2 is a possible D gene (5 bases). Deletions cut 4 bases from V and 0 bases from J, with 14 bases between. Germline V gene data show CDR1 as MNHEY and CDR2 as SMNVEV (reference sequence). This CDR3 region has 16 residues. Here the CDR3 reads CASSSPRRGSTDTQYF. CDR3 coding DNA: TGTGCCAGCAGTTCTCCCCGCCGCGGGAGCACAGATACGCAGTATTTT.

The gene calls are TRBV12-5 and TRBJ1-2, with 7 nucleotides matching TRBD1. Germline lookup yields CDR1 LGHNT and CDR2 FRNRAP. J gave up 8 bases and V 0 bases, and 6 bases lay outside the gene matches. The CDR3 is made up of 14 amino acids. Here the CDR3 reads CASGLVTGAGGYTF. The CDR3 DNA follows: TGTGCTAGTGGTTTGGTTACAGGGGCAGGGGGCTACACCTTC.

V gene TRBV4-1 combines with J gene TRBJ1-2; TRBD1 aligns across 8 bases. The trim removed 4 bases at V and 4 bases at J, leaving 8 bases unmatched. From germline, CDR1 is MGHRA and CDR2 YSYEKL. This CDR3 has 15 residues. The CDR3 DNA is TGCGCCAGCAGCCCTAGTCAACAGGGGGGCTATGGCTACACCTTC. Amino acids: CASSPSQQGGYGYTF.

This clone has just a few counts. This sequence joins TRBV5-1 and TRBJ1-4, with 9 bases aligning to TRBD1. Germline values: CDR1 SGHRS, CDR2 YFSETQ. The CDR3 covers 16 residues. With V trimmed by 2 bases and J by 5 bases, 7 bases remained unmatched. CDR3 sequence: CASSFQLGTGNEKLFF. CDR3 DNA: TGCGCCAGCAGCTTCCAACTCGGGACAGGGAATGAAAAACTGTTTTTT.

The chain links TRBV20-1 to TRBJ1-2; tentatively, D is TRBD1 (5 bases). The CDR3 extends over 13 amino acids. CDR1 and CDR2 (germline): DFQATT, SNEGSKA (reference sequence). The V and J ends lost 8 bases and 0 bases respectively, with 13 bases between them. This CDR3 reads CSSNDRSNYGYTF. In nucleotides, the CDR3 is TGCAGTTCTAATGACAGATCTAACTATGGCTACACCTTC.

This chain links TRBV2 with TRBJ2-2, with D tentatively TRBD2 (5 bases). CDR1 SNHLY and CDR2 FYNNEI come from the germline V gene. The CDR3 covers 13 residues. Trimming removed 7 bases from V and 4 bases from J, with 10 bases in between. The CDR3, as DNA: TGTGCCAGCAAACTAGGTGGCACCGGGGAGCTGTTTTTT. It specifies CASKLGGTGELFF.

The V gene is TRBV7-9, the J gene TRBJ2-3; D not resolved. Germline CDR1 is SEHNR and CDR2 is FQNEAQ (reference sequence). V lost 3 bases and J 0 bases, leaving 10 bases between the germline ends. This CDR3 has 15 amino acids. This CDR3 reads CASSFSKPSTDTQYF. Written as DNA, the CDR3 is TGTGCCAGCAGCTTTTCCAAGCCTAGCACAGATACGCAGTATTTT. Full variable domain (remainder filled in from reference TRBV7-9 and TRBJ2-3): DTGVSQNPRHKITKRGQNVTFRCDPISEHNRLYWYRQTLGQGPEFLTYFQNEAQLEKSRLLSDRFSAERPKGSFSTLEIQRTEQGDSAMYLCASSFSKPSTDTQYFGPGTRLTVL.

The chain is built from TRBV6-5 and TRBJ1-1, with D possibly being TRBD1 (5 bases). The CDR3 length is 16 residues. The V end was cut by 0 bases, the J end by 2 bases, with 13 bases between. Per the germline V gene, CDR1 is MNHEY and CDR2 is SVGAGI. This CDR3 reads CASSYSRARENTEAFF. As DNA, the CDR3 is TGTGCCAGCAGTTACTCCCGGGCCAGGGAAAACACTGAAGCTTTCTTT.

This clone was counted once. The rearrangement joins TRBV19 to TRBJ1-2; D ambiguous. Per the germline V gene, CDR1 is LNHDA and CDR2 is SQIVND (reference sequence). The CDR3 has 15 amino acids. V lost 2 bases and J lost 6, with 16 bases in between. The CDR3 coding sequence is TGTGCCAGTAGTATACGAGGGAGATCAGGCGATGGCTACACCTTC. Its translation: CASSIRGRSGDGYTF.